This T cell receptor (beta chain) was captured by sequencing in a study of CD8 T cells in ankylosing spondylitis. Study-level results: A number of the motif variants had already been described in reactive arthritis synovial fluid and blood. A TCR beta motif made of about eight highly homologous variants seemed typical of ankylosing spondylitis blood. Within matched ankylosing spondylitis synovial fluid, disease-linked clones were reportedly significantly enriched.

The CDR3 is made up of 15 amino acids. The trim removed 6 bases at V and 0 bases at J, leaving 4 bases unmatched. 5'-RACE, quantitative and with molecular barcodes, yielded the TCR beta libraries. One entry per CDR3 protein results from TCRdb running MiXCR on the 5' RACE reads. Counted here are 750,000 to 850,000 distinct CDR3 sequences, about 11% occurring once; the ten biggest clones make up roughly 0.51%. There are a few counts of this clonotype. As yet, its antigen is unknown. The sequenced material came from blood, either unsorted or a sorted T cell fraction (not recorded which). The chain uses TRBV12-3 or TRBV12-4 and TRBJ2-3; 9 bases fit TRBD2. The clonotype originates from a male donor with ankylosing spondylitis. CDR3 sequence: CASRIAGASTDTQYF. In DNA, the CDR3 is TGTGCCAGCAGGATAGCGGGGGCGAGCACAGATACGCAGTATTTT.